These 21 T cell receptor beta chains were sequenced from one sample in a study of cytomegalovirus exposure and HLA in healthy donors. Both 60 Vbeta primers and 13 Jbeta primers went into the PCR. Method: immunoSEQ multiplex PCR; TCRdb's copy keeps in-frame clones and lacks some. The sample lists some 200,000 clones, 70% to 80% occurring once. The material sequenced was PBMCs. Receptors were obtained from a woman under 40 in good health and CMV-seropositive.

With respect to this clone: The sample carries other DNA sequences with the same CDR3. The chain is built from TRBV7-2 and TRBJ2-5; D unresolved. Per germline, CDR1 SGHTA and CDR2 FQGNSA. This CDR3 contains 12 residues. Deletions cut 0 bases from V and 4 bases from J, with 3 bases between. The CDR3 nucleotides are TGTGCCAGCAGCTTAGCTAGAGAGACCCAGTACTTC. Translating it yields CASSLARETQYF.

This clone was counted a single time. V is TRBV4-3 and J is TRBJ2-1; D uncertain. This CDR3 spans 12 amino acids. V was clipped by 0 bases and J by 11 bases, with 8 bases between them. Germline loops: CDR1 LGHNA, CDR2 YSLEER. CDR3 loop: CASSQDRLKQFF. The CDR3 nucleotides read TGCGCCAGCAGCCAAGACAGGTTAAAGCAGTTCTTC.

V is TRBV27 and J is TRBJ2-7; TRBD1 is a possible D gene (6 bases). The CDR3 has 13 residues. Germline CDR1 and CDR2: MNHEY and SMNVEV (reference sequence). With 7 bases removed from V and 5 bases from J, the gap between germline ends came to 15 bases. CDR3 sequence reads: CASNKQGRDEQYF. The DNA of the CDR3 is TGTGCCAGCAACAAACAGGGAAGGGACGAGCAGTACTTC.

Written as DNA, the CDR3 is TGTGCCAGCAGCTTCGGGGCCACAGGGACGAGTGAAAAACTGTTTTTT. It yields the protein CASSFGATGTSEKLFF. This chain connects TRBV7-9 to TRBJ1-4; D is possibly TRBD1 (6 bases). CDR1 SEHNR and CDR2 FQNEAQ come from the germline V gene (reference sequence). There are 16 residues in the CDR3. V was shortened by 3 bases and J by 7 bases, with 18 bases between the two germline ends.

V gene TRBV6-1 combines with J gene TRBJ2-7; 11 nucleotides match TRBD1. Germline V gene sequence: CDR1 MNHNS, CDR2 SASEGT. V gave up 8 bases and J gave up 2 bases; unmatched junction bases: 8. The CDR3 length is 15 residues. For the CDR3, the DNA is TGTGCCAGCGACTCCAGGGACAGGGGGGCCTACGAGCAGTACTTC. Translated, it gives CASDSRDRGAYEQYF.

The rearrangement links TRBV30 to TRBJ1-1; a weak D match, TRBD1 (5 bases). Between the trimmed V and J ends, which lost 8 bases and 1 base, there was a span of 17 bases. There are 14 residues in the CDR3. CDR1 is GTSNPN and CDR2 is SVGIG in the germline V gene (reference sequence). The CDR3 region has the DNA TGTGCCGGGGCTAAGGGACTATCGAACACTGAAGCTTTCTTT. It yields the protein CAGAKGLSNTEAFF.

The genes are TRBV6-4 and TRBJ1-5; 9 nucleotides align to TRBD1. Per germline, CDR1 MRHNA and CDR2 SNTAGT. V dropped 11 bases and J dropped 4; count of bases not matched to a gene: 18. This CDR3 has 17 residues. This chain's CDR3 is CASALHRGLGMNQPQHF. The CDR3 nucleotides read TGTGCCTCCGCCTTGCACAGGGGGCTTGGGATGAATCAGCCCCAGCATTTT.

The rearrangement uses TRBV10-3 and TRBJ1-5; TRBD1 agrees at 7 bases. V shed 2 bases, J shed 3 bases, and the junction held 1 base outside the gene matches. Germline lookup yields CDR1 ENHRY and CDR2 SYGVKD. CDR3 length equals 14 residues. Written as DNA, the CDR3 is TGTGCCATCAGTGAGGGACAGGACAATCAGCCCCAGCATTTT. It yields the protein CAISEGQDNQPQHF.

The chain combines TRBV27 with TRBJ1-2; D is possibly TRBD1 (5 bases). Per germline, CDR1 MNHEY and CDR2 SMNVEV (reference sequence). The ends were cut back, 8 bases at V and 2 bases at J, with 12 bases in the middle. The CDR3 length is 13 residues. The CDR3 loop reads CASGPGLNYGYTF. CDR3 DNA: TGTGCCAGCGGACCGGGACTCAACTATGGCTACACCTTC.

The rearrangement uses TRBV14 and TRBJ1-2; no definite D call. Germline assignment: CDR1 SGHDN and CDR2 FVKESK. This CDR3 region has 16 residues. Trimming left V 2 bases short and J 4 bases short, with 17 bases between. The DNA for the CDR3 is TGTGCCAGCAGCCAATTAGCGGGCGGCGGCCCCTATGGCTACACCTTC. Its protein product is CASSQLAGGGPYGYTF.

The rearrangement links TRBV9 to TRBJ2-5, with a possible D match to TRBD2 (5 bases). Trimming removed 0 bases from V and 2 bases from J, with 11 bases in between. Germline lookup yields CDR1 SGDLS and CDR2 YYNGEE. The CDR3 runs to 15 residues. In nucleotides, the CDR3 is TGTGCCAGCAGCGTAGCGGGAAGTTATCAAGAGACCCAGTACTTC. The encoded protein is CASSVAGSYQETQYF.

The chain combines TRBV5-4 with TRBJ1-2; D gene unclear. CDR3 size: 17 residues. Per the germline V gene, CDR1 is SGHNT and CDR2 is YYREEE (reference sequence). The V end lost 0 bases, the J end lost 1 base, and 16 bases lay between the germline ends. CDR3 DNA sequence: TGTGCCAGCAGCTTGGATCCCCAGAGGGCGAATAACTATGGCTACACCTTC. The encoded protein is CASSLDPQRANNYGYTF.

The gene calls are TRBV7-6 and TRBJ2-5, with a possible D match to TRBD2 (7 bases). From germline, CDR1 is SGHVS and CDR2 FNYEAQ. Deletions cut 1 base from V and 2 bases from J, with 23 bases between. The CDR3 covers 19 residues. CDR3 DNA sequence: TGTGCCAGCAGCTTAGTTCCCGTTTCCGGGGGGCTGTTGCAAGAGACCCAGTACTTC. It codes for CASSLVPVSGGLLQETQYF. The variable domain in full, completed from reference TRBV7-6 and TRBJ2-5, reads GAGVSQSPRYKVTKRGQDVALRCDPISGHVSLYWYRQALGQGPEFLTYFNYEAQQDKSGLPNDRFSAERPEGSISTLTIQRTEQRDSAMYRCASSLVPVSGGLLQETQYFGPGTRLLVL.

The V and J genes are TRBV7-9 and TRBJ2-3, with D unresolved. The CDR3 length is 12 residues. Germline V gene data show CDR1 as SEHNR and CDR2 as FQNEAQ (reference sequence). With 1 base removed from V and 7 bases from J, the gap between germline ends came to 6 bases. CDR3 coding DNA: TGTGCCAGCAGCTTAGGAGTCTATACGCAGTATTTT. Its translation is CASSLGVYTQYF.

The chain recombines TRBV21-1 with TRBJ1-5; TRBD1, the table's D call, was not compared with the DNA. TRBV21-1 is recorded as a pseudogene. The CDR3 length is 18 residues. CDR3 residues: CASSKNPPPDSEGQPQHF. The CDR3 nucleotides read TGTGCCAGCAGCAAAAACCCTCCCCCGGACAGCGAAGGTCAGCCCCAGCATTTT.

V is TRBV30 and J is TRBJ1-1; D not certain. Per germline, CDR1 GTSNPN and CDR2 SVGIG (reference sequence). The length of the CDR3 is 13 residues. Trimming left V 0 bases short and J 0 bases short, with 5 bases between. Here the CDR3 reads CAWSVTVNTEAFF. The DNA of the CDR3 is TGTGCCTGGAGTGTAACGGTGAACACTGAAGCTTTCTTT.

The chain links TRBV19 to TRBJ1-2; possibly TRBD1 for D (6 bases). The germline V and J ends were trimmed by 3 bases and 4 bases, with 15 bases remaining between them. From germline, CDR1 is LNHDA and CDR2 SQIVND (reference sequence). This CDR3 has 15 residues. The CDR3 region has the DNA TGTGCCAGTAGTATCATAGACAGGAACCTCTATGGCTACACCTTC. It specifies CASSIIDRNLYGYTF. The entire variable domain, with the rest obtained from reference TRBV19 and TRBJ1-2, is as follows: DGGITQSPKYLFRKEGQNVTLSCEQNLNHDAMYWYRQDPGQGLRLIYYSQIVNDFQKGDIAEGYSVSREKKESFPLTVTSAQKNPTAFYLCASSIIDRNLYGYTFGSGTRLTVV.

The chain is built from TRBV27 and TRBJ1-2; tentatively, D is TRBD1 (5 bases). The CDR3 has 13 residues. CDR1 and CDR2 from the germline V gene are MNHEY and SMNVEV (reference sequence). V lost 6 bases and J 0 bases, leaving 8 bases between the germline ends. The CDR3 DNA sequence: TGTGCCAGCAGGGGGGGGACTAACTATGGCTACACCTTC. Its protein product is CASRGGTNYGYTF.

This clone has more than one count but fewer than ten. The rearrangement links TRBV19 to TRBJ1-3; possible D gene TRBD1, 6 bases. V lost 5 bases and J lost 6, with 17 bases in between. The CDR3 has 15 amino acids. Germline V lookup: CDR1 LNHDA, CDR2 SQIVND (reference sequence). The CDR3 here is CASSQNTGSSNTIYF. DNA for the CDR3: TGTGCCAGTAGTCAAAATACAGGGTCGTCAAACACCATATATTTT.

The chain couples TRBV19 to TRBJ2-3, with a weak D call TRBD2 (6 bases). The CDR3 consists of 15 residues. The germline CDR1 and CDR2 sequences are LNHDA and SQIVND (reference sequence). Trimming stripped 7 bases from V and 3 bases from J, with 17 bases between. CDR3 DNA: TGTGCCAGTACCTCCAGGGCGGGATTGACAGATACGCAGTATTTT. This encodes CASTSRAGLTDTQYF.

This rearrangement joins TRBV2 to TRBJ2-7; the match to TRBD1 covers 8 bases. Germline V gene lookup returns CDR1 SNHLY and CDR2 FYNNEI. V was pared by 7 bases and J by 6 bases, with 8 bases of the junction left unmatched. The CDR3 sequence is 13 residues long. As DNA, the CDR3 is TGTGCCAGCAAACGGGACAGGACTTCCGAGCAGTACTTC. Translated, it gives CASKRDRTSEQYF.